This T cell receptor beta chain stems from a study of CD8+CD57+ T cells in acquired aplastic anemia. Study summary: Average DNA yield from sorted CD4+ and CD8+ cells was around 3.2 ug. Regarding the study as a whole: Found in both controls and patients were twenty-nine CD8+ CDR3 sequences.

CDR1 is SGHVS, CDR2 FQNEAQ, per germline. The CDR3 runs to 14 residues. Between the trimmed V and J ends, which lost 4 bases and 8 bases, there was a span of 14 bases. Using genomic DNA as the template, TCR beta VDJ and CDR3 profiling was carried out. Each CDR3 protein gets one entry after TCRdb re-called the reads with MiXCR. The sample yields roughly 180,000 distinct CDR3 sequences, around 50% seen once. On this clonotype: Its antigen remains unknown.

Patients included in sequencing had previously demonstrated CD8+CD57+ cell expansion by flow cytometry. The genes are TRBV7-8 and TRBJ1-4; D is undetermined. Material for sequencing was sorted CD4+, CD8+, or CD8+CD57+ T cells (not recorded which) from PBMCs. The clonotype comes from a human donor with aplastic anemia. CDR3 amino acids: CASSSTLRGEKLFF. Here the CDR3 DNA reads TGTGCCAGCAGCTCGACACTACGAGGGGAAAAACTGTTTTTT.